This T cell receptor beta chain was identified in a study of blood T cell repertoires in COVID-19. In germline, CDR1 is KGHSH, CDR2 LQKENI. V gave up 8 bases and J gave up 4 bases, with 17 bases separating them. This CDR3 has 14 amino acids. The protocol was immunoSEQ multiplex PCR, while the TCRdb copy is restricted to in-frame clones and leaves out a portion. The sample yields about 120,000 clones, 80% to 90% seen once. Sequenced: peripheral blood. The receptor was isolated from a man aged 70-80 years with active or convalescent COVID-19. The chain recombines TRBV18 with TRBJ1-1; D may be TRBD1 (6 bases). Here the CDR3 DNA reads TGTGCCAGCCGAGCAGGCCCCAGGGGCACTGAAGCTTTCTTT. Residues: CASRAGPRGTEAFF. Using reference TRBV18 and TRBJ1-1 for the parts outside the CDR3, the full variable domain is NAGVMQNPRHLVRRRGQEARLRCSPMKGHSHVYWYRQLPEEGLKFMVYLQKENIIDESGMPKERFSAEFPKEGPSILRIQQVVRGDSAAYFCASRAGPRGTEAFFGQGTRLTVV.